The 16 T cell receptor beta chains listed next were all sequenced from one sample in a study of blood T cell repertoires in COVID-19. The protocol was immunoSEQ multiplex PCR, while the TCRdb copy is restricted to in-frame clones and leaves out a portion. The sample yields under 250,000 clones, over 70% seen once. The sequencing input was peripheral blood. Receptor source: a man in his forties or fifties with acute or convalescent COVID-19.

The chain is built from TRBV18 and TRBJ2-5; 12 positions agree with TRBD1. The CDR3 length is 19 residues. After removal of 6 bases from V and 0 bases from J, the junction contained 14 bases not matched to a gene. The germline V gene has CDR1 KGHSH and CDR2 LQKENI. The CDR3 loop reads CASSPDLRDRGLYQETQYF. Written as DNA, the CDR3 is TGTGCCAGCTCGCCCGACTTACGGGACAGGGGGCTTTACCAAGAGACCCAGTACTTC.

CDR3 in DNA: TGTGCCAGCACCTGGCCACGGGGCTCCTATAATTCACCCCTCCACTTT. It specifies CASTWPRGSYNSPLHF. The V and J genes are TRBV5-4 and TRBJ1-6, with D unresolved. CDR1 SGHNT and CDR2 YYREEE come from the germline V gene (reference sequence). Trimming cost V 6 bases and J 0 bases, with 13 bases left between them. This CDR3 spans 16 amino acids.

The J gene is TRBJ1-5, the V gene TRBV12-3 or TRBV12-4, with D possibly matching TRBD1 (5 bases). This CDR3 spans 13 amino acids. V shed 8 bases and J shed 2 bases, with 10 bases lying between them. Written as DNA, the CDR3 is TGTGCCAGCTCAGGGCAGGGCAATCAGCCCCAGCATTTT. This codes for CASSGQGNQPQHF.

This clone was seen ten or more times. The chain is built from TRBV9 and TRBJ2-5; 8 bases agree with TRBD1. The CDR3 loop spans 16 amino acids. Germline V gene data show CDR1 as SGDLS and CDR2 as YYNGEE. V gave up 0 bases and J gave up 5 bases; unmatched junction bases: 9. CDR3 residues: CASSVVPGGGTETQYF. CDR3 bases: TGTGCCAGCAGCGTAGTTCCAGGGGGCGGAACGGAGACCCAGTACTTC. The full variable domain, completed using reference TRBV9 and TRBJ2-5, is DSGVTQTPKHLITATGQRVTLRCSPRSGDLSVYWYQQSLDQGLQFLIQYYNGEERAKGNILERFSAQQFPDLHSELNLSSLELGDSALYFCASSVVPGGGTETQYFGPGTRLLVL.

The rearrangement links TRBV7-8 to TRBJ1-6; D is undetermined. Germline V gene data show CDR1 as SGHVS and CDR2 as FQNEAQ. The CDR3 runs 14 residues. The germline V and J ends were trimmed by 5 bases and 5 bases, with 10 bases remaining between them. As DNA, the CDR3 is TGTGCCAGCAGCGGGAGGCCCCATAATTCACCCCTCCACTTT. It yields the protein CASSGRPHNSPLHF.

This chain uses TRBV15 with TRBJ1-3; D is ambiguous. Trimming left V 0 bases short and J 0 bases short, with 9 bases between. This CDR3 has 16 residues. The germline V gene has CDR1 LNHNV and CDR2 YYDKDF (reference sequence). Written as DNA, the CDR3 is TGTGCCACCAGCAGAGACAGATGGAGCTCTGGAAACACCATATATTTT. Amino acid sequence: CATSRDRWSSGNTIYF.

This chain links TRBV28 with TRBJ2-3; 9 bases are shared with TRBD2. Trimming removed 7 bases from V and 0 bases from J; junction bases left unmatched: 8. Germline V gene lookup returns CDR1 MDHEN and CDR2 SYDVKM. This CDR3 has 16 amino acids. The CDR3 here is CASIPVAGGSTDTQYF. CDR3 sequence (DNA): TGTGCCAGCATTCCCGTCGCGGGAGGGAGCACAGATACGCAGTATTTT.

The chain is built from TRBV18 and TRBJ2-7; TRBD2 is a possible D gene (6 bases). CDR1 is KGHSH and CDR2 is LQKENI in the germline V gene. The length of the CDR3 is 13 residues. V lost 2 bases, J lost 5 bases, and 10 bases lay in between. The CDR3 spells CASSPGGSDEQYF. The DNA for the CDR3 is TGTGCCAGCTCACCAGGAGGGAGCGACGAGCAGTACTTC.

The V gene is TRBV5-1, the J gene TRBJ2-7, with 8 bases matching TRBD1. This CDR3 has 18 residues. CDR1 and CDR2 from the germline V gene are SGHRS and YFSETQ. V was pared by 4 bases and J by 7 bases, with 22 bases of the junction left unmatched. CDR3 residues: CASSPRGQGPPELREQYF. The CDR3 DNA follows: TGCGCCAGCAGCCCGCGTGGACAGGGACCTCCGGAGCTGAGAGAGCAGTACTTC.

The rearrangement links TRBV11-2 to TRBJ1-5; 9 bases agree with TRBD1. There are 14 residues in the CDR3. Germline V lookup: CDR1 SGHAT, CDR2 FQNNGV. V was clipped by 4 bases and J by 9 bases; unmatched bases: 7. The CDR3, as DNA: TGTGCCAGCAGCTCGGACAGGGGTGGAGGGCCCCAGCATTTT. It codes for CASSSDRGGGPQHF.

This clone was found once. The chain couples TRBV21-1 to TRBJ1-4; TRBD1, the table's D call, lacks a check against the DNA. TRBV21-1 is noted as a pseudogene. CDR3 length: 15 residues. CDR3 sequence (DNA): TGTGCCAGCAGCAAAGTACAGGTGAGAGATGAAAAACTGTTTTTT. Amino acid sequence: CASSKVQVRDEKLFF.

CDR3 coding DNA: TGCGCCAGCTCGGAGCTCGAGCAGTACTTC. It encodes CASSELEQYF. V gene TRBV10-1 combines with J gene TRBJ2-7; D not certain. Germline V gene lookup returns CDR1 WNHNN and CDR2 SYGVQD (reference sequence). With 8 bases removed from V and 6 bases from J, the gap between germline ends came to 8 bases. The CDR3 has 10 amino acids.

The rearrangement joins TRBV29-1 to TRBJ2-1; 7 bases are shared with TRBD2. There are 12 residues in the CDR3. Germline loops: CDR1 SQVTM, CDR2 ANQGSEA. V shed 4 bases and J 5 bases; nucleotides not matched to a gene: 2. In DNA form, the CDR3 reads TGCAGCGTTGCTCTAGCGGACAATGAGCAGTTCTTC. It translates to CSVALADNEQFF.

The V call is TRBV7-8, the J call TRBJ2-1; no firm D call. Between the trimmed V and J ends, which lost 2 bases and 6 bases, there was a span of 11 bases. Looked up from germline, CDR1 is SGHVS and CDR2 is FQNEAQ. CDR3 length: 14 residues. The CDR3 nucleotides are TGTGCCAGCAGCTTATTCGAGGCGTCCAATGAGCAGTTCTTC. It encodes CASSLFEASNEQFF.

The chain combines TRBV6-1 with TRBJ1-3; 8 nucleotides match TRBD1. The length of the CDR3 is 16 residues. CDR1 is MNHNS, CDR2 SASEGT, per germline. The trim removed 6 bases at V and 5 bases at J, leaving 12 bases unmatched. The CDR3 coding sequence is TGTGCCAGCAGAGAATCTCCAGGGGGCAGCCGAAACACCATATATTTT. As protein: CASRESPGGSRNTIYF.

This clone was counted many times. The V gene is TRBV5-1, the J gene TRBJ2-6; the D gene is possibly TRBD2 (5 bases). V lost 0 bases to trimming and J lost 1 base, with 8 bases between them. The germline V gene encodes CDR1 SGHRS and CDR2 YFSETQ. The CDR3 contains 16 residues. CDR3 nucleotide sequence: TGCGCCAGCAGCTTGGACGGGGAATCTGGGGCCAACGTCCTGACTTTC. As protein: CASSLDGESGANVLTF. The whole variable domain, remainder taken from reference TRBV5-1 and TRBJ2-6, is KAGVTQTPRYLIKTRGQQVTLSCSPISGHRSVSWYQQTPGQGLQFLFEYFSETQRNKGNFPGRFSGRQFSNSRSEMNVSTLELGDSALYLCASSLDGESGANVLTFGAGSRLTVL.